This T cell receptor (beta chain) was recovered during a study of CD8 T cells in Susac syndrome. The CDR3 covers 15 residues. V was trimmed by 0 bases and J by 2 bases, leaving 11 bases between them. CDR1 is SEHNR, CDR2 FQNEAQ, per germline (reference sequence). Reverse transcription of about 0.45 to 1 ug RNA was performed with random hexamers. The authors amplified TCR beta CDR3 across 54 Vbeta and 13 Jbeta using immunoSEQ multiplex PCR. TCRdb independently ran MiXCR on the immunoSEQ multiplex PCR reads; one entry per CDR3 protein. Of 150,000 to 200,000 distinct CDR3 sequences listed, about 93% are singletons. Sequencing of TCR beta drew on CD8+ and CD4+ T cells from blood. The control participants were healthy donors, and these controls were matched with respect to both age and sex.

The chain uses TRBV7-9 and TRBJ2-7; D is possibly TRBD1 (6 bases). The receptor was isolated from a human donor in good health. Sequencing was performed on CD4+ T cells from PBMCs. CDR3 nucleotide sequence: TGTGCCAGCAGCTTAGCAGGGGGAAGGACCTACGAGCAGTACTTC. It translates to CASSLAGGRTYEQYF. Drawing the rest from reference TRBV7-9 and TRBJ2-7, the complete variable domain is DTGVSQNPRHKITKRGQNVTFRCDPISEHNRLYWYRQTLGQGPEFLTYFQNEAQLEKSRLLSDRFSAERPKGSFSTLEIQRTEQGDSAMYLCASSLAGGRTYEQYFGPGTRLTVT.